This T cell receptor beta chain was retrieved from a study of T cell repertoires in cytomegalovirus infection. The overall study: Recently described HLA-C-restricted plus well-studied HLA-B-restricted CMV epitopes were used. Matching HLA type and CMV infection were both indicated by public TCR beta signatures. General study findings and limits: What dominated the ex vivo response were HLA-C-restricted CMV-specific TCR beta clonotypes. Adding up the frequency of public TCR beta families identified people who carried CMV plus the relevant HLA.

A word on this clonotype: Its target is not known.

Trimming cost V 6 bases and J 6 bases, with 15 bases left between them. There are 14 residues in the CDR3. The V gene's germline CDR1 is LNHDA and CDR2 SQIVND (reference sequence). TCRdb re-called the reads with MiXCR, one entry per CDR3 protein. The repertoire holds around 360,000 distinct CDR3 sequences, with just under 35% as singletons. V usage is TRBV19 and J usage is TRBJ1-5; D uncertain. The clonotype comes from a human donor in good health (CMV status not recorded). Some clones in this sample may be carry-over from other donors' samples. The starting material was cultured PBMCs, obtained from culture after CMV antigen stimulation. CDR3 DNA sequence: TGTGCCAGTAGCAGGTCGGGAGTGGGTCAGCCCCAGCATTTT. It encodes CASSRSGVGQPQHF.